This T cell receptor beta chain was captured in a study of T-cell memory formation after mild COVID-19. In this sample, this clonotype turned up a few times. From the 5' RACE reads, TCRdb called clonotypes with MiXCR, one entry per CDR3 protein. Of about 180,000 distinct CDR3 sequences in the sample, 16% were seen once. This CDR3 contains 11 residues. The V and J ends lost 7 bases and 12 bases respectively, with 18 bases between them. Per germline, CDR1 SQVTM and CDR2 ANQGSEA. The chain uses TRBV29-1 and TRBJ1-2; unclear D gene. Sequenced material: PBMCs or a T cell subset sorted from them (not recorded which). The origin of this receptor is an adult woman who had mild COVID-19 (a few samples of this study predate the infection). Cell type and time point are not known. As DNA, the CDR3 is TGCAGCGCCGGAGGCCCGGGCGTGAACACCTTC. Translating it yields CSAGGPGVNTF.